This TCR beta chain was documented in a study of T cell repertoires in cytomegalovirus infection. Study background: Through public TCR beta signatures, both CMV infection and matching HLA type were indicated. Findings of the study overall: Adding up the frequency of public TCR beta families identified people who carried CMV plus the relevant HLA. Within the response measured ex vivo, HLA-C-restricted CMV-specific TCR beta clonotypes were dominant.

The V end lost 4 bases, the J end lost 6 bases, and 13 bases lay between the germline ends. Germline V gene data show CDR1 as WNHNN and CDR2 as SYGVQD (reference sequence). There are 15 residues in the CDR3. A few counts support this clonotype. What it binds is not known. TCRdb ran MiXCR on the reads and lists one entry per CDR3 protein. The sample consists of about 900,000 distinct CDR3 sequences, less than 40% of them appearing once. Specimen: cultured CD8+ T cells from PBMCs, collected from culture after CMV antigen stimulation. V usage is TRBV10-1 and J usage is TRBJ1-6; weak D call: TRBD1 (5 bases). The clonotype comes from a human donor in good health (CMV status not recorded). Some clones in this sample may be carry-over from other donors' samples. The CDR3 bases are TGCGCCAGCAGTGTTCCGGGACGGAGTAATTCACCCCTCCACTTT. This codes for CASSVPGRSNSPLHF.